This is a list of T cell receptor beta chains from one sample in a study of OX40 agonist ivuxolimab in advanced cancers. Produced via immunoSEQ multiplex PCR; TCRdb's table is partial and in-frame only. The sample shows under 70,000 clones, 75% to 90% of them seen only once. Sequences were derived from CD4+ or CD8+ T cells sorted from blood, sampled in a trial of the OX40 agonist ivuxolimab. The receptors come from an adult with an advanced solid tumor such as melanoma, head and neck, liver or kidney cancer. CDR3s include the opening cysteine and the closing phenylalanine or tryptophan. Fields, in order: J gene, clone size, V gene, D gene, CDR3 DNA, CDR3 protein. D genes are given only for firm matches. Clone size is not always given. Where it is, it says once, few, many or a class for expanded clones.

TRBJ1-5 NA TRBV6-5 NA TGTGCCAGCAGTTACTCCGGGGGGTTAGATCAGCCCCAGCATTTT CASSYSGGLDQPQHF
TRBJ1-3 NA TRBV2 TRBD1 TGTGCCAGCAGGGACAGGGGGTTCACCATATATTTT CASRDRGFTIYF
TRBJ1-1 NA TRBV7-9 NA TGTGCCAGCAGCCCAATGTCTGGGATTGAAGCTTTCTTT CASSPMSGIEAFF
TRBJ2-4 NA TRBV6-9 TRBD1 TGTGCCAGCAGTTCCCACAGGGGGAAAAACATTCAGTACTTC CASSSHRGKNIQYF
TRBJ2-2 NA TRBV7-2 TRBD2 TGTGCCAGCAGCTTAGCTAGCGGGAGAACGGGGGAGCTGTTTTTT CASSLASGRTGELFF
TRBJ2-7 NA TRBV5-4 TRBD2 TGTGCCAGCAGCTCGACTAGCGGGAGCTACGAGCAGTACTTC CASSSTSGSYEQYF
TRBJ1-5 NA TRBV6-5 NA TGTGCCAGCAGGGGTGAAAAGGGGAGCAATCAGCCCCAGCATTTT CASRGEKGSNQPQHF
TRBJ2-1 NA TRBV10-1 NA TGCGCCAGCAGCCCCTCGAGGGACTACAATGAGCAGTTCTTC CASSPSRDYNEQFF
TRBJ1-1 NA TRBV7-9 NA TGTGCCAGCAGCTTAGATTTTGGGGAGGGTGAAGCTTTCTTT CASSLDFGEGEAFF
TRBJ2-1 NA TRBV29-1 NA TGCAGCGTTGAAAGTATGTTGGCGTCCTCCTACAATGAGCAGTTCTTC CSVESMLASSYNEQFF
TRBJ2-7 NA TRBV5-1 NA TGCGCCAGCAGCGGTAGAGAAGGGTCCTACGAGCAGTACTTC CASSGREGSYEQYF
TRBJ2-1 NA TRBV5-6 NA TGTGCCAGCCGGAAACGCGGACTTCGAGAAAATGAGCAGTTCTTC CASRKRGLRENEQFF
TRBJ2-7 NA TRBV2 NA TGTGCCAGCAGGGTCTCGGGGGAGCAGTACTTC CASRVSGEQYF
TRBJ2-7 NA TRBV4-1 NA TGCGCCAGCAGCCAAGACTCCCAGAGCTCCTACGAGCAGTACTTC CASSQDSQSSYEQYF
TRBJ2-7 NA TRBV4-1 TRBD2 TGCGCCAGCAGCCAACTAGCGGGTGGCTATTACGAGCAGTACTTC CASSQLAGGYYEQYF
TRBJ1-2 NA TRBV18 NA TGTGCCAGCTCACTTACTACAGGGTCTGACTATGGCTACACCTTC CASSLTTGSDYGYTF
TRBJ1-1 once TRBV18 NA TGTGCCAGCTCACCCCAGGTGAACACTGAAGCTTTCTTT CASSPQVNTEAFF
TRBJ2-6 once TRBV7-9 TRBD2 TGTGCCAGCAGCTTGGGGGGGTCCTCTGGGGCCAACGTCCTGACTTTC CASSLGGSSGANVLTF
TRBJ2-6 NA TRBV5-8 NA TGTGCCAGCAGCTTAAGGTGGGGCTCTGGGGCCAACGTCCTGACTTTC CASSLRWGSGANVLTF
TRBJ2-1 NA TRBV14 TRBD2 TGTGCCAGCAGCCAAGATCTACTAGCGGGAGTTGAGCAGTTCTTC CASSQDLLAGVEQFF
TRBJ1-4 NA TRBV28 NA TGTGCCAGCAGTCCTGGGGGACGGATGAATGAAAAACTGTTTTTT CASSPGGRMNEKLFF
TRBJ1-3 NA TRBV11-2 TRBD1 TGTGCCAGCAGCTTATCTCGACAGGGCCTCTCTGGAAACACCATATATTTT CASSLSRQGLSGNTIYF
TRBJ2-7 NA TRBV2 NA TGTGCCAGCAGTGAAGCAGGTCAGGGGTACGAGCAGTACTTC CASSEAGQGYEQYF
TRBJ2-2 NA TRBV27 NA TGTGCCAGCAGTCCTCAATATTCCGGGGAGCTGTTTTTT CASSPQYSGELFF
TRBJ2-3 NA TRBV9 TRBD2 TGTGCCAGCAGCATAACCGGGACTAGCGGGGACCTTAGCACAGATACGCAGTATTTT CASSITGTSGDLSTDTQYF
TRBJ2-5 NA TRBV5-1 NA TGCGCCAGCAGCCCCGGTTATCTGGGCCAAGAGACCCAGTACTTC CASSPGYLGQETQYF
TRBJ2-1 NA TRBV19 TRBD2 TGTGCCAGTAGTATTCTGAGCGGGAGCTCCTACAATGAGCAGTTCTTC CASSILSGSSYNEQFF
TRBJ2-7 once TRBV10-2 NA TGCGCCAGCAGTGAGGCGCGTAGCTACGAGCAGTACTTC CASSEARSYEQYF
TRBJ2-3 NA TRBV15 TRBD2 TGTGCCACCAGCTTGTTGCGGGAGGTCACAGATACGCAGTATTTT CATSLLREVTDTQYF
TRBJ1-2 few TRBV6-1 NA TGTGCCAGCAGTGATCCGGCAACACCCTATGGCTACACCTTC CASSDPATPYGYTF
TRBJ2-1 NA TRBV30 TRBD2 TGTGCCCTAGAGCGGGAGGGCCGGGGGGAGCAGTTCTTC CALEREGRGEQFF
TRBJ2-7 NA TRBV6-6 NA TGTGCCAGCAGTTACTCGGCAGGAACCTACGAGCAGTACTTC CASSYSAGTYEQYF
TRBJ2-7 NA TRBV5-1 NA TGCGCCAGCAGCTTGTTAGCGACCACCTACGAGCAGTACTTC CASSLLATTYEQYF
TRBJ1-2 NA TRBV5-4 NA TGTGCCAGCAGCTTGGCCGGGGGAAACTATGGCTACACCTTC CASSLAGGNYGYTF
TRBJ2-4 NA TRBV19 NA TGTGCCACTGCCTGGGCAGGGAATGACTTTGGCAAAAACATTCAGTACTTC CATAWAGNDFGKNIQYF
TRBJ1-5 once TRBV4-2 NA TGTGCCAGCAGCCAAATGGTATTAGTCGATCAGCCCCAGCATTTT CASSQMVLVDQPQHF
TRBJ1-5 NA TRBV7-9 TRBD1 TGTGCCAGCAGCCCCACCGGGACAGGGGATCAGCCCCAGCATTTT CASSPTGTGDQPQHF
TRBJ2-1 NA TRBV5-1 NA TGCGCCAGCAGCCACAGAGGAGAGGACGAGCAGTTCTTC CASSHRGEDEQFF
TRBJ2-2 NA TRBV6-5 TRBD1 TGTGCCAGCAGAGGCAGGGGGCAAGGCGGGGAGCTGTTTTTT CASRGRGQGGELFF
TRBJ1-5 few TRBV7-2 NA TGTGCCAGCAACTTGGGGAGCAATCAGCCCCAGCATTTT CASNLGSNQPQHF
TRBJ1-2 NA TRBV7-3 TRBD1 TGTGCCAGCAGCCCGCAGGGGGGTGTAGACTATGGCTACACCTTC CASSPQGGVDYGYTF
TRBJ2-1 NA TRBV27 NA TGTGCCAGCAGTTTATTCGACAGGCAAGAGGAGCAGTTCTTC CASSLFDRQEEQFF
TRBJ1-1 once TRBV7-9 NA TGTGCCAGCAGCCCCCCATCAGGGGCCGGAACTGAAGCTTTCTTT CASSPPSGAGTEAFF
TRBJ2-2 once TRBV4-1 TRBD2 TGCGCCAGCAGCCAACACTCGATAGCGGGGGAGAACACCGGGGAGCTGTTTTTT CASSQHSIAGENTGELFF
TRBJ1-2 NA TRBV27 NA TGTGCCAGCAGTTTATCGGGACGTGGACTTTACAACTATGGCTACACCTTC CASSLSGRGLYNYGYTF
TRBJ2-3 once TRBV5-1 TRBD2 TGCGCCAGCAGCCCCAAGGGGCTAGCGGGGCTCACAGATACGCAGTATTTT CASSPKGLAGLTDTQYF
TRBJ1-4 NA TRBV18 NA TGTGCCAGCTCCTCTTGGATGGGGGCAACTAATGAAAAACTGTTTTTT CASSSWMGATNEKLFF
TRBJ1-2 NA TRBV30 NA TGTGCCGGAAGATTCGGGGGTGGCTACACCTTC CAGRFGGGYTF
TRBJ2-2 few TRBV12-5 TRBD1 TGTGCTAGTGGTACGATACAGGGGGACCCGAACACCGGGGAGCTGTTTTTT CASGTIQGDPNTGELFF
TRBJ2-3 NA TRBV2 NA TGTGCCAGCAGCGTCAGCACAGATACGCAGTATTTT CASSVSTDTQYF
TRBJ1-2 NA TRBV28 TRBD1 TGTGCCAGCAGTCCCCTCGGGGACAGGGCTAACTATGGCTACACCTTC CASSPLGDRANYGYTF
TRBJ2-1 NA TRBV27 TRBD2 TGTGCCAGCAGCCAGCCGGCGGGAGCCAACAATGAGCAGTTCTTC CASSQPAGANNEQFF
TRBJ2-3 NA TRBV18 TRBD2 TGTGCCAGCTCACCACCAAATAGCGGGGGAGAGGATACGCAGTATTTT CASSPPNSGGEDTQYF
TRBJ2-3 NA TRBV28 NA TGTGCCAGCAGCTCCCTCGGCGGTACAGTAAAAGATACGCAGTATTTT CASSSLGGTVKDTQYF
TRBJ2-7 NA TRBV28 NA TGTGCCAGCAGCCGGGCGGGCTCTTCCTACGAGCAGTACTTC CASSRAGSSYEQYF
TRBJ2-3 NA TRBV6-1 NA TGTGCCAGCAGAACGGACCCAGAAAGCACAGATACGCAGTATTTT CASRTDPESTDTQYF